The rows below give T cell receptor beta chains drawn from one sample of a study of memory CD4+ T cells and cytomegalovirus serostatus. Produced via immunoSEQ multiplex PCR; TCRdb's table is partial and in-frame only. The table records about 41,000 clones, about 76% of them present only once. Sequencing was carried out using memory CD4+ T cells from blood. Receptors originate from an adult in good health and CMV-seronegative. CDR3s include the opening cysteine and the closing phenylalanine or tryptophan. The order of the fields is D gene, J gene, clone size, V gene, CDR3 protein, CDR3 DNA. The D gene is left open where the match is weak. Not every row has a clone size; where given, it reads once, few, many or a size class.

d_call: TRBD2; j_call: TRBJ2-7; clone_size: -; v_call: TRBV5-6; cdr3_aa: CASSFAGGPYEQYF; cdr3_nt: TGTGCCAGCAGCTTCGCGGGGGGCCCCTACGAGCAGTACTTC
d_call: TRBD1; j_call: TRBJ2-7; clone_size: -; v_call: TRBV6-9; cdr3_aa: CASRGTGGEQYF; cdr3_nt: TGTGCCAGCCGAGGGACAGGGGGCGAGCAGTACTTC
d_call: -; j_call: TRBJ1-1; clone_size: -; v_call: TRBV11-2; cdr3_aa: CASTSLRGIPEAFF; cdr3_nt: TGTGCCAGCACCTCGCTGCGGGGGATCCCTGAAGCTTTCTTT
d_call: TRBD2; j_call: TRBJ2-1; clone_size: -; v_call: TRBV30; cdr3_aa: CAWTLAGGYNEQFF; cdr3_nt: TGTGCCTGGACTCTAGCGGGGGGGTACAATGAGCAGTTCTTC
d_call: -; j_call: TRBJ1-2; clone_size: -; v_call: TRBV6-6; cdr3_aa: CASIGGEAYGYTF; cdr3_nt: TGTGCCAGCATTGGGGGTGAGGCCTATGGCTACACCTTC
d_call: -; j_call: TRBJ1-4; clone_size: -; v_call: TRBV7-2; cdr3_aa: CASTQGGAGEKLFF; cdr3_nt: TGTGCCAGCACTCAAGGGGGGGCGGGAGAAAAACTGTTTTTT
d_call: -; j_call: TRBJ2-1; clone_size: -; v_call: TRBV6-1; cdr3_aa: CASSRGESSYNEQFF; cdr3_nt: TGTGCCAGCAGCAGAGGAGAAAGCTCCTACAATGAGCAGTTCTTC
d_call: -; j_call: TRBJ2-5; clone_size: -; v_call: TRBV6-1; cdr3_aa: CASSVLPGAQETQYF; cdr3_nt: TGTGCCAGCAGTGTCCTTCCAGGGGCCCAAGAGACCCAGTACTTC
d_call: TRBD2; j_call: TRBJ2-1; clone_size: once; v_call: TRBV27; cdr3_aa: CASSPLAGGLGEQFF; cdr3_nt: TGTGCCAGCAGTCCCCTAGCGGGGGGGCTAGGAGAGCAGTTCTTC
d_call: TRBD2; j_call: TRBJ2-3; clone_size: -; v_call: TRBV6-4; cdr3_aa: CASSQNPGGDTQYF; cdr3_nt: TGTGCCAGCAGCCAAAATCCGGGGGGAGATACGCAGTATTTT
d_call: -; j_call: TRBJ2-5; clone_size: few; v_call: TRBV19; cdr3_aa: CASSTMGGGETQYF; cdr3_nt: TGTGCCAGTAGTACAATGGGGGGCGGAGAGACCCAGTACTTC
d_call: TRBD2; j_call: TRBJ2-1; clone_size: once; v_call: TRBV6-1; cdr3_aa: CASMGLAGGYNEQFF; cdr3_nt: TGTGCCAGCATGGGGCTGGCGGGGGGGTACAATGAGCAGTTCTTC
d_call: -; j_call: TRBJ2-2; clone_size: -; v_call: TRBV6-5; cdr3_aa: CASSLVLTGELFF; cdr3_nt: TGTGCCAGCAGTTTAGTCCTAACCGGGGAGCTGTTTTTT
d_call: -; j_call: TRBJ1-1; clone_size: -; v_call: TRBV18; cdr3_aa: CASSPQATNTEAFF; cdr3_nt: TGTGCCAGCTCACCACAGGCTACGAACACTGAAGCTTTCTTT
d_call: TRBD1; j_call: TRBJ2-7; clone_size: -; v_call: TRBV7-9; cdr3_aa: CASNSDRISYEQYF; cdr3_nt: TGTGCCAGCAACTCGGACAGGATTTCCTACGAGCAGTACTTC
d_call: -; j_call: TRBJ1-3; clone_size: once; v_call: TRBV5-4; cdr3_aa: CASSLSPGIGNTIYF; cdr3_nt: TGTGCCAGCAGCTTGTCCCCGGGGATTGGAAACACCATATATTTT
d_call: TRBD1; j_call: TRBJ1-2; clone_size: -; v_call: TRBV6-6; cdr3_aa: CASSPRQGGYGYTF; cdr3_nt: TGTGCCAGCAGTCCTAGACAGGGAGGCTATGGCTACACCTTC
d_call: TRBD1; j_call: TRBJ1-5; clone_size: -; v_call: TRBV2; cdr3_aa: CASSQGASNQPQHF; cdr3_nt: TGTGCCAGCAGTCAGGGGGCTAGCAATCAGCCCCAGCATTTT
d_call: -; j_call: TRBJ1-1; clone_size: -; v_call: TRBV5-1; cdr3_aa: CASSTGTMNTEAFF; cdr3_nt: TGCGCCAGCAGTACAGGGACTATGAACACTGAAGCTTTCTTT
d_call: -; j_call: TRBJ1-6; clone_size: -; v_call: TRBV5-6; cdr3_aa: CASRFRAEGSPLHF; cdr3_nt: TGTGCCAGCAGATTCCGGGCCGAGGGCTCACCCCTCCACTTT
d_call: -; j_call: TRBJ2-7; clone_size: -; v_call: TRBV20-1; cdr3_aa: CSAPQWGEQYF; cdr3_nt: TGCAGTGCTCCCCAATGGGGGGAGCAGTACTTC
d_call: -; j_call: TRBJ2-1; clone_size: few; v_call: TRBV6-5; cdr3_aa: CASIGDTHNEQFF; cdr3_nt: TGTGCCAGCATAGGGGACACGCACAATGAGCAGTTCTTC
d_call: TRBD2; j_call: TRBJ2-1; clone_size: -; v_call: TRBV5-1; cdr3_aa: CASSRWGGGTSPYNEQFF; cdr3_nt: TGCGCCAGCAGCCGTTGGGGCGGGGGGACTAGCCCCTACAATGAGCAGTTCTTC